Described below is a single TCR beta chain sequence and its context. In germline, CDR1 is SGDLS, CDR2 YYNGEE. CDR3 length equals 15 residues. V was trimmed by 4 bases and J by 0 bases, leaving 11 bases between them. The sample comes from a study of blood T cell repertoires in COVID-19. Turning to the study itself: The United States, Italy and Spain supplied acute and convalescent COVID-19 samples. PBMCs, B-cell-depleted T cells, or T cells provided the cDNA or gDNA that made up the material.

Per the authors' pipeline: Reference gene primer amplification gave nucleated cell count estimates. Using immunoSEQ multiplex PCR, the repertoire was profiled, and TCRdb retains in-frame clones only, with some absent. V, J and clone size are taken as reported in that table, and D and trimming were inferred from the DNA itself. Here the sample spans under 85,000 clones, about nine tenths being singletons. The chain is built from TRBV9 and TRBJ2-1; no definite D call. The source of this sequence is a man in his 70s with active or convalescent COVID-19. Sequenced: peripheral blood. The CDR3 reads CASSLDSFSYNEQFF. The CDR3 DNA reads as TGTGCCAGCAGCCTCGACTCTTTCTCCTACAATGAGCAGTTCTTC. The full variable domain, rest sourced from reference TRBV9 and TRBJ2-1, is DSGVTQTPKHLITATGQRVTLRCSPRSGDLSVYWYQQSLDQGLQFLIQYYNGEERAKGNILERFSAQQFPDLHSELNLSSLELGDSALYFCASSLDSFSYNEQFFGPGTRLTVL.